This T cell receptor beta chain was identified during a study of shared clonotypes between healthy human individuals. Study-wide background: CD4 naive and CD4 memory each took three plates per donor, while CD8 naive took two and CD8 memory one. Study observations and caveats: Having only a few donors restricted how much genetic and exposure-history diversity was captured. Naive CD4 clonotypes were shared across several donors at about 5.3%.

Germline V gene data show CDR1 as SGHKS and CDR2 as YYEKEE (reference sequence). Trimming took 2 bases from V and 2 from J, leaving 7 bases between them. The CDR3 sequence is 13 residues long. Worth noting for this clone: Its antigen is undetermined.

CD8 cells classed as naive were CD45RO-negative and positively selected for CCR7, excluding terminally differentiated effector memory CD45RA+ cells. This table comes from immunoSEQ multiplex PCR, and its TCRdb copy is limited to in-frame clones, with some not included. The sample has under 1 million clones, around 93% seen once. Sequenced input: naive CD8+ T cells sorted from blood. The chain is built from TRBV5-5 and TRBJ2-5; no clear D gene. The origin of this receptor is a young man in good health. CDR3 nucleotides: TGTGCCAGCAGCTTCCAGCGTCAAGAGACCCAGTACTTC. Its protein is CASSFQRQETQYF. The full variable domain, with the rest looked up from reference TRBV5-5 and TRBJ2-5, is DAGVTQSPTHLIKTRGQQVTLRCSPISGHKSVSWYQQVLGQGPQFIFQYYEKEERGRGNFPDRFSARQFPNYSSELNVNALLLGDSALYLCASSFQRQETQYFGPGTRLLVL.